One T cell receptor (beta chain) is described in this entry. One junction end disagrees with the germline gene, perhaps due to a read error. This sample is drawn from a study of blood T cells in healthy people across ages. Using a J-beta primer mix together with a sample-barcoded 5' primer, a second PCR was run for roughly 6 to 12 cycles. A template-switch adaptor that had 12 random nucleotides put a tag on each cDNA molecule. TCRdb itself ran the 5' RACE reads through MiXCR, one entry per CDR3 protein. The table lists hundreds of thousands of distinct CDR3 sequences, around a quarter of them singletons, with around 9.2% in the top ten. This CDR3 is built from 15 residues. Germline V gene lookup returns CDR1 ENHRY and CDR2 SYGVKD. These data were likewise used in another study, on T cells of mothers and their children.

V is TRBV10-3 and J is TRBJ2-5; 13 bases are shared with TRBD2. Sequencing was performed on blood. This clonotype originated in a boy younger than 18 in good health. In nucleotides, the CDR3 is TGTGCCATCAGGGACCCCGGGACTAGCGGGACGGTGTCGTTCTTC. It translates to CAIRDPGTSGTVSFF.